This entry features one T cell receptor beta chain sequence. Its specificity is not known. These data come from a study of T cell repertoires in cytomegalovirus infection. The wider study: Indications of both CMV infection and matching HLA type were provided by public TCR beta signatures. Whole-study findings and limits: Of the TCR beta families, the public ones yielded a cumulative frequency that identified carriers of CMV plus the relevant HLA. Clonotype analysis showed dominance of the ex vivo response by HLA-C-restricted CMV-specific TCR beta clonotypes.

MiXCR was run by TCRdb on the reads, yielding one entry per CDR3 protein. The sample holds 900,000 to 950,000 distinct CDR3 sequences, roughly 30% seen once. Germline V CDR1 and CDR2: SGHAT, FQNNGV. The length of the CDR3 is 15 residues. Trimming removed 3 bases at V and 5 bases at J, with 13 bases between. Sequenced material: cultured CD8+ T cells from PBMCs, taken from culture after CMV antigen stimulation. The clonotype was recovered from a human donor in good health (CMV status not recorded). Some clones in this sample may be carry-over from other donors' samples. The V call is TRBV11-2, the J call TRBJ1-4; D is possibly TRBD1 (6 bases). The CDR3 sequence: CASSFRGRQNEKLFF. DNA for the CDR3: TGTGCCAGCAGCTTCAGGGGACGTCAGAATGAAAAACTGTTTTTT.